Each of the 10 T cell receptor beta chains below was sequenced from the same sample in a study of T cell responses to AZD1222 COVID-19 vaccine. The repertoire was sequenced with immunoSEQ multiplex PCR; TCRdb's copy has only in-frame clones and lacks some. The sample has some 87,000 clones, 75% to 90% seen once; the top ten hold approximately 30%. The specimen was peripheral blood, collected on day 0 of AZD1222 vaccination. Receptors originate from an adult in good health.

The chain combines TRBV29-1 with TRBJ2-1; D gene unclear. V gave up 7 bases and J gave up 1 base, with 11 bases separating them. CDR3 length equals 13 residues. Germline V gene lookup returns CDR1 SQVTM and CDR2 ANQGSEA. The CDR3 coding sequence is TGCAGCGCCCTGACTTTATCCTACAATGAGCAGTTCTTC. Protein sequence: CSALTLSYNEQFF.

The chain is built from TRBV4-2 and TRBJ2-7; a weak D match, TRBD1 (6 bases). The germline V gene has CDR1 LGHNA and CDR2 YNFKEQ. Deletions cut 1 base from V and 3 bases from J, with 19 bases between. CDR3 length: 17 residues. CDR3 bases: TGTGCCAGCAGCCAAGGATTTCAGGCGACAGGAGGCTACGAGCAGTACTTC. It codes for CASSQGFQATGGYEQYF.

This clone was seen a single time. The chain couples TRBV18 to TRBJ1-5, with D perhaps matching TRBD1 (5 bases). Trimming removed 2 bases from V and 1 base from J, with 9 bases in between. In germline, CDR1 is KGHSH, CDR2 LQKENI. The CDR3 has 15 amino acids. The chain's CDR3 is CASSPEGFSNQPQHF. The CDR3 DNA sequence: TGTGCCAGCTCACCAGAGGGGTTCAGCAATCAGCCCCAGCATTTT.

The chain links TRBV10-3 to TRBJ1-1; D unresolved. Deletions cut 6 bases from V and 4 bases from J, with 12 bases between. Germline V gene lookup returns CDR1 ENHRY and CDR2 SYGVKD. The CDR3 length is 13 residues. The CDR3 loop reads CAIREAKGTEAFF. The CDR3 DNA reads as TGTGCCATCAGAGAAGCGAAGGGCACTGAAGCTTTCTTT.

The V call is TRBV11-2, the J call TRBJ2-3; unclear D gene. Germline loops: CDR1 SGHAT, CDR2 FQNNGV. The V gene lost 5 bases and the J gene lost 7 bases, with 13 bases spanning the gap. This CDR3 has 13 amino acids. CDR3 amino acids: CASSPPYSYTQYF. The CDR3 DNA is TGTGCCAGCAGCCCACCATACAGTTATACGCAGTATTTT.

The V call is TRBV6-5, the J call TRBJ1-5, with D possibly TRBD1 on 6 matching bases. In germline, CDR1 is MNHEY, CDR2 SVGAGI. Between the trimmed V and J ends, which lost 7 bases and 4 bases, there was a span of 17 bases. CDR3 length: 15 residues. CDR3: CASNLGQLGNQPQHF. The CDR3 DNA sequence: TGTGCCAGCAACCTCGGACAGCTGGGGAATCAGCCCCAGCATTTT.

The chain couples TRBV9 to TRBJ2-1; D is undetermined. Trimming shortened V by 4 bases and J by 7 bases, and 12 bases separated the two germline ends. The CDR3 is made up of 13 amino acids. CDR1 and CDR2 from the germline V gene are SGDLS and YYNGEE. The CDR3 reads CASSPGQLNEQFF. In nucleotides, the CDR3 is TGTGCCAGCAGCCCCGGGCAGCTTAATGAGCAGTTCTTC.

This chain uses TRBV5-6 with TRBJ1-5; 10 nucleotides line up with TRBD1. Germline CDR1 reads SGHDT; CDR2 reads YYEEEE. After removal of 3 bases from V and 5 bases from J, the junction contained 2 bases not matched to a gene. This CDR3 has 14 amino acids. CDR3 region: CASSYGTGDQPQHF. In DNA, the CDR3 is TGTGCCAGCAGCTACGGGACAGGGGATCAGCCCCAGCATTTT.

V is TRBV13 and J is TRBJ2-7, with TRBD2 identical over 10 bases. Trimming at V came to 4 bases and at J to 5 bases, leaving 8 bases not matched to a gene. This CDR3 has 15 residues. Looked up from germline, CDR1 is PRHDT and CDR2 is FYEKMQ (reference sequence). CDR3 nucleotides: TGTGCCAGCAGCTGGACGGGACTAGCGACCAACGAGCAGTACTTC. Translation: CASSWTGLATNEQYF.

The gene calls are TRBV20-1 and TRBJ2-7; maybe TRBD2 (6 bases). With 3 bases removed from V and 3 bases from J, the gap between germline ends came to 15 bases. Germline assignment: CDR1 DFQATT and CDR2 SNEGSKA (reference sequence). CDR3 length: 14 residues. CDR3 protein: CSASGGTMGYEQYF. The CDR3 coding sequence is TGCAGTGCTAGTGGCGGGACCATGGGCTACGAGCAGTACTTC.